The 28 T cell receptor beta chains below were found in one sample sequenced in a study of radiation and T cells in renal cell carcinoma. Treatment in this sample: treatment-naive control, cytoreductive nephrectomy. TCRdb's copy holds only in-frame clones and misses some; the assay was immunoSEQ multiplex PCR. The data hold 18,000 or so clones, with about 60% observed a single time. The specimen comprised tumor tissue, sampled from a patient whose treatment was nephrectomy without radiotherapy. These receptors were collected from a man aged 50-59 years with renal cell carcinoma.

CDR3 protein: CASSSFGFYGYTF. The CDR3 DNA follows: TGTGCCAGCAGTTCCTTTGGGTTCTATGGCTACACCTTC. The chain combines TRBV28 with TRBJ1-2; unclear D gene. With 4 bases removed from V and 4 bases from J, the gap between germline ends came to 10 bases. This CDR3 has 13 residues. Germline loops: CDR1 MDHEN, CDR2 SYDVKM.

The chain uses TRBV6-5 and TRBJ1-1; no clear D. Trimming removed 0 bases from V and 10 bases from J, with 9 bases in between. The CDR3 is 12 amino acids. The germline CDR1 and CDR2 sequences are MNHEY and SVGAGI. CDR3 coding DNA: TGTGCCAGCAGTTACTCGGAGAGGCCAGCTTTCTTT. It yields the protein CASSYSERPAFF.

This chain uses TRBV2 with TRBJ1-5, with 8 bases identical to TRBD1. Germline trimming cut 6 bases from V and 2 bases from J; bases unmatched to any gene: 3. Germline V gene lookup returns CDR1 SNHLY and CDR2 FYNNEI. The CDR3 loop spans 14 amino acids. The CDR3 sequence is CASRRTGRNQPQHF. The CDR3 DNA is TGTGCCAGCAGGAGGACAGGGCGCAATCAGCCCCAGCATTTT.

V usage is TRBV19 and J usage is TRBJ1-1; 7 bases match TRBD1. V lost 6 bases and J lost 1; bases outside the gene matches: 5. CDR1 is LNHDA and CDR2 is SQIVND in the germline V gene (reference sequence). The CDR3 runs to 14 residues. Here the CDR3 DNA reads TGTGCCAGTAGGGTGACAGGGCCGAACACTGAAGCTTTCTTT. Its protein is CASRVTGPNTEAFF.

This chain uses TRBV6-1 with TRBJ1-2; TRBD1 matches 9 bases. Germline V gene sequence: CDR1 MNHNS, CDR2 SASEGT. Trimming cost V 4 bases and J 4 bases; bases outside gene matches: 7. This CDR3 spans 15 amino acids. CDR3 sequence reads: CASSAQQGAAYGYTF. As DNA, the CDR3 is TGTGCCAGCAGTGCCCAACAGGGGGCCGCCTATGGCTACACCTTC.

This sequence joins TRBV19 and TRBJ2-7; D is possibly TRBD2 (5 bases). Trimming took 7 bases from V and 9 from J, leaving 10 bases between them. Germline CDR1 reads LNHDA; CDR2 reads SQIVND (reference sequence). The CDR3 is 10 amino acids. For the CDR3, the DNA is TGTGCCAGTATTCCCGCGGGGCAGTACTTC. Protein: CASIPAGQYF.

This chain joins TRBV9 and TRBJ2-7; 7 bases fit TRBD2. The junction had 5 bases not matched to a gene; V was cut back by 2 bases and J by 0 bases. Germline lookup yields CDR1 SGDLS and CDR2 YYNGEE. This CDR3 is 15 amino acids long. The CDR3 nucleotides are TGTGCCAGCAGCGTTGAAGCGGGACTCTCCTACGAGCAGTACTTC. This translates into CASSVEAGLSYEQYF.

CDR3 nucleotide sequence: TGTGCCAGCAGCTTGGGGGTGGTCGGGGGAAGAGATGAAAAACTGTTTTTT. Encoded protein: CASSLGVVGGRDEKLFF. The genes are TRBV5-5 and TRBJ1-4, with D possibly TRBD1 on 5 matching bases. Trimming removed 0 bases at V and 6 bases at J, with 18 bases between. Germline values: CDR1 SGHKS, CDR2 YYEKEE (reference sequence). CDR3 size: 17 residues.

The chain carries TRBV7-2 and TRBJ2-7, with D possibly matching TRBD2 (6 bases). This CDR3 contains 16 residues. V lost 5 bases, J lost 6 bases, and 23 bases lay in between. The germline V gene encodes CDR1 SGHTA and CDR2 FQGNSA. In nucleotides, the CDR3 is TGTGCCAGCAGCCCACAATCCGGCCGGGAGTGGTCCGAGCAGTACTTC. Translated: CASSPQSGREWSEQYF.

The gene calls are TRBV30 and TRBJ2-2, with a weak D call TRBD2 (6 bases). The germline V gene has CDR1 GTSNPN and CDR2 SVGIG (reference sequence). V gave up 8 bases and J gave up 1 base, with 11 bases separating them. The CDR3 totals 13 residues. CDR3 in DNA: TGTGCCCGGGGAGGTTGGAACACCGGGGAGCTGTTTTTT. Amino acid sequence: CARGGWNTGELFF. Full variable domain (missing parts from reference TRBV30 and TRBJ2-2): SQTIHQWPATLVQPVGSPLSLECTVEGTSNPNLYWYRQAAGRGLQLLFYSVGIGQISSEVPQNLSASRPQDRQFILSSKKLLLSDSGFYLCARGGWNTGELFFGEGSRLTVL.

This chain uses TRBV19 with TRBJ1-2, with D perhaps matching TRBD1 (5 bases). There are 15 residues in the CDR3. V dropped 1 base and J dropped 4 bases, with 13 bases sitting between them. CDR1 and CDR2 (germline): LNHDA, SQIVND (reference sequence). CDR3 in DNA: TGTGCCAGTAGTATAGCACAGGTCTCCGGCTATGGCTACACCTTC. Translation: CASSIAQVSGYGYTF.

J is TRBJ1-2 and V is TRBV2, with 9 bases that match TRBD1. CDR1 and CDR2 (germline): SNHLY, FYNNEI. This CDR3 has 15 amino acids. With 6 bases clipped from V and 2 bases from J, the junction kept 7 bases outside the gene matches. CDR3 in amino acids: CASRAGTGRNYGYTF. DNA for the CDR3: TGTGCCAGCAGGGCCGGGACAGGGCGGAACTATGGCTACACCTTC.

In this sample, this clone turned up a few times. This chain joins TRBV7-9 and TRBJ1-2, with TRBD1 matching over 7 bases. The V gene's germline CDR1 is SEHNR and CDR2 FQNEAQ (reference sequence). V dropped 5 bases and J dropped 1; count of bases not matched to a gene: 7. The CDR3 is made up of 15 amino acids. CDR3 sequence: CASSLGDSFNYGYTF. The CDR3 region has the DNA TGTGCCAGCAGCCTTGGGGACAGCTTTAACTATGGCTACACCTTC. The full variable domain, in which reference TRBV7-9 and TRBJ1-2 provide the parts outside the CDR3, is DTGVSQNPRHKITKRGQNVTFRCDPISEHNRLYWYRQTLGQGPEFLTYFQNEAQLEKSRLLSDRFSAERPKGSFSTLEIQRTEQGDSAMYLCASSLGDSFNYGYTFGSGTRLTVV.

This clone was observed a handful of times. The chain joins TRBV7-2 to TRBJ2-2, with no clear D. The CDR3 runs to 14 residues. V was pared by 1 base and J by 7 bases, with 10 bases between. CDR1 is SGHTA and CDR2 is FQGNSA in the germline V gene. The CDR3 coding sequence is TGTGCCAGCAGCTTAGAGCTGTCAGACGGGGAGCTGTTTTTT. Protein product: CASSLELSDGELFF.

The chain carries TRBV4-3 and TRBJ2-3; the match to TRBD1 covers 10 bases. V lost 3 bases and J lost 3; bases outside the gene matches: 12. The CDR3 length is 18 residues. Germline CDR1 reads LGHNA; CDR2 reads YSLEER. CDR3 coding DNA: TGCGCCAGCAGCCAGTACGCCCTGACAGGGGGCAATACAGATACGCAGTATTTT. It codes for CASSQYALTGGNTDTQYF.

This clone was recorded a few times. The chain recombines TRBV28 with TRBJ1-2; weak D call: TRBD1 (5 bases). Germline CDR1 and CDR2: MDHEN and SYDVKM. Between the trimmed V and J ends, which lost 4 bases and 7 bases, there was a span of 10 bases. The CDR3 sequence is 12 residues long. The DNA of the CDR3 is TGTGCCAGCAGTTCTCAGGGCTCTGGCTACACCTTC. It yields the protein CASSSQGSGYTF.

As DNA, the CDR3 is TGTGCCAGCAATTCCCTAGCGGGTCAGTCCGAGACCCAGTACTTC. It yields the protein CASNSLAGQSETQYF. V and J are TRBV4-2 and TRBJ2-5; 8 positions match TRBD2. Germline V lookup: CDR1 LGHNA, CDR2 YNFKEQ. The junction had 12 bases not matched to a gene; V was cut back by 7 bases and J by 5 bases. This CDR3 has 15 amino acids.

The chain links TRBV25-1 to TRBJ1-2, with 8 positions matching TRBD1. The CDR3 is 13 residues long. V dropped 0 bases and J dropped 7; count of bases not matched to a gene: 1. Germline values: CDR1 MGHDK, CDR2 SYGVNS. The CDR3 here is CASSEYGQGGYTF. DNA of the CDR3: TGTGCCAGCAGTGAATACGGACAGGGTGGCTACACCTTC.

V usage is TRBV10-3 and J usage is TRBJ2-2; 9 positions match TRBD1. Unmatched junction bases numbered 5, after V lost 10 bases and J lost 2 bases. The CDR3 runs 14 residues. Germline CDR1 ENHRY, CDR2 SYGVKD. The CDR3 region is CATGTGINTGELFF. Written as DNA, the CDR3 is TGTGCCACCGGGACAGGGATTAACACCGGGGAGCTGTTTTTT.

The V and J genes are TRBV4-3 and TRBJ1-2; a possible D gene is TRBD1 (6 bases). Germline V gene lookup returns CDR1 LGHNA and CDR2 YSLEER. Trimming took 0 bases from V and 1 from J, leaving 15 bases between them. The CDR3 is 17 amino acids. This chain's CDR3 is CASSQDGTGAVNYGYTF. The CDR3 nucleotides read TGCGCCAGCAGCCAAGACGGAACGGGGGCGGTTAACTATGGCTACACCTTC.

The J gene is TRBJ1-1, the V gene TRBV30; no clear D. This CDR3 is 15 amino acids long. Trimming cost V 1 base and J 0 bases, with 12 bases left between them. CDR1 and CDR2 from the germline V gene are GTSNPN and SVGIG (reference sequence). CDR3 bases: TGTGCCTGGAGTGCCCTGGTTGGCATGAACACTGAAGCTTTCTTT. Translating gives CAWSALVGMNTEAFF.

The CDR3 DNA reads TGTGCCAGCAGCCCGGCGAGGAGGTCCGAGACCCAGTACTTC. Its translation: CASSPARRSETQYF. The chain is built from TRBV7-2 and TRBJ2-5; D is perhaps TRBD2 (5 bases). Germline V gene sequence: CDR1 SGHTA, CDR2 FQGNSA. The CDR3 totals 14 residues. Between the trimmed V and J ends, which lost 5 bases and 5 bases, there was a span of 15 bases.

The chain couples TRBV6-1 to TRBJ1-1, with a possible D match to TRBD1 (5 bases). Trimming took off 4 bases at V and 6 bases at J, with 15 bases between the two ends. The CDR3 covers 14 residues. Germline-derived CDR1 and CDR2 are MNHNS and SASEGT. The CDR3 DNA sequence: TGTGCCAGCAGTGCCTCATTTGGGGGAGCTGAAGCTTTCTTT. Amino acids: CASSASFGGAEAFF.

This chain connects TRBV11-1 to TRBJ1-2; D gene ambiguous. The CDR3 has 15 residues. Trimming removed 2 bases from V and 6 bases from J, with 16 bases in between. Germline-derived CDR1 and CDR2 are SGHAT and FQDESV (reference sequence). The CDR3 here is CASSLSGRSSHGYTF. In nucleotides, the CDR3 is TGTGCCAGCAGCTTATCAGGCAGGTCATCCCATGGCTACACCTTC.

The rearrangement joins TRBV27 to TRBJ2-2; D possibly corresponds to TRBD1 (7 bases). Per germline, CDR1 MNHEY and CDR2 SMNVEV (reference sequence). Trimming took 2 bases from V and 1 from J, leaving 20 bases between them. The CDR3 length is 19 residues. Written as DNA, the CDR3 is TGTGCCAGCAGTTTAAGTCCGAGGAACAGGGGACTGAACACCGGGGAGCTGTTTTTT. This gives the protein CASSLSPRNRGLNTGELFF.

Of note for this clone: An end of the junction does not agree with germline; a read error may underlie this. The V and J genes are TRBV7-7 and TRBJ2-5; maybe TRBD2 (8 bases). The CDR3 spans 14 residues. Germline V gene sequence: CDR1 SSHAT, CDR2 FNYEAQ (reference sequence). CDR3 nucleotides: TGTGCTAGCAGCCAGACAGGGACTAGGGAGACCCAGTACTTC. Residues: CASSQTGTRETQYF.

CDR3 in DNA: TGTGCCATCAGGTTCGGGACAGGGGATGGAAACACCATATATTTT. Amino acids: CAIRFGTGDGNTIYF. The chain joins TRBV10-3 to TRBJ1-3; 10 bases align to TRBD1. Germline loops: CDR1 ENHRY, CDR2 SYGVKD. CDR3 length equals 15 residues. The V and J ends lost 6 bases and 3 bases, in that order; junction bases with no gene match: 5.

This clone was detected only a few times. The chain joins TRBV28 to TRBJ2-2; D not resolved. V shed 5 bases and J shed 0 bases, with 10 bases lying between them. The CDR3 length is 15 residues. Germline V gives CDR1 MDHEN, CDR2 SYDVKM. The CDR3 region is CASSPRLANTGELFF. In DNA, the CDR3 is TGTGCCAGCAGTCCCCGGTTAGCGAACACCGGGGAGCTGTTTTTT.